The present T cell receptor (beta chain) was sequenced within a study of beta chain features in type 1 diabetes. Every isolated RNA sample was fully reverse transcribed, so sequencing captured expressed TCRB transcripts. Repertoires were generated with immunoSEQ multiplex PCR, while TCRdb's copy carries only in-frame clones and drops some. This repertoire shows 350,000 to 450,000 clones, around 13% found once; its top ten account for roughly 0.038%. Trimming shortened V by 5 bases and J by 3 bases, and 15 bases separated the two germline ends. The length of the CDR3 is 15 residues. Germline CDR1 reads SNHLY; CDR2 reads FYNNEI. Naive, central memory, regulatory and stem cell-like memory cells within the CD4+ compartment were sorted using CD45RO/CCR7/CD25/CD127/CD95/CD27.

The genes are TRBV2 and TRBJ2-3, with D possibly called TRBD1 or TRBD2 (6 bases each). This receptor was obtained from a man aged 25 to 40 in good health. The sequenced sample was naive CD4+ T cells from blood. DNA for the CDR3: TGTGCCAGCAGTTGGACGGGGGCGGGGACAGATACGCAGTATTTT. It translates to CASSWTGAGTDTQYF.